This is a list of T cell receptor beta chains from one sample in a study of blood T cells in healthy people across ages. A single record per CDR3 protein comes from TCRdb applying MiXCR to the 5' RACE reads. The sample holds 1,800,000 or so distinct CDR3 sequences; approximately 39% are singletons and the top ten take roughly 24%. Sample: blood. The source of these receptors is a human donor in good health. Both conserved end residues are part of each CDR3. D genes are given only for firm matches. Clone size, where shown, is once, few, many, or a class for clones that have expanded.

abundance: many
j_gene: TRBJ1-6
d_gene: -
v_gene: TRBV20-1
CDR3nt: TGCAGTGCCAGAGACAGCAGGGATCCCTATAATTCACCCCTCCACTTT
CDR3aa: CSARDSRDPYNSPLHF

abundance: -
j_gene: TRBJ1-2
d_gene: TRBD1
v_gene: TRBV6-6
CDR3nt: TGTGCCAGCACCCAGAGGGACAGATGGGACTATGGCTACACCTTC
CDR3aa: CASTQRDRWDYGYTF

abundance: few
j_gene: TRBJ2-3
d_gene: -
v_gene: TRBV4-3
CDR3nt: TGCGCCAGCAGCCAAGATCTGGCAGATATTTCTAGCACAGATACGCAGTATTTT
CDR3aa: CASSQDLADISSTDTQYF

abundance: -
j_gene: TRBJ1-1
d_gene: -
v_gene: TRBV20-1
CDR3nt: TGCAGTGCGGAAGGACAGATGAACACTGAAGCTTTCTTT
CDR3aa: CSAEGQMNTEAFF

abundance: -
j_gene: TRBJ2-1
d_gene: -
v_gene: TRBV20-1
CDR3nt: TGCAGTGCTCCAAACGTGGGACGTTCGGGCAATGAGCAGTTCTTC
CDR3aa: CSAPNVGRSGNEQFF

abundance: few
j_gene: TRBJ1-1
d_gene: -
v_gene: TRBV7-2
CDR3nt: TGTGCCAGCAGCTCTACCGCCTCTTACACTGAAGCTTTCTTT
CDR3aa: CASSSTASYTEAFF

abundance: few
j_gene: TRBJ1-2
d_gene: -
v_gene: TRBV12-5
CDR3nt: TGTGCTAGTGGTTTGGCAGGGAACGGCTACACCTTC
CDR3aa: CASGLAGNGYTF

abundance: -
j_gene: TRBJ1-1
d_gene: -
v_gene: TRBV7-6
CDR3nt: TGTGCCAGCAGCTCAGGACCGCTACCCATGAACACTGAAGCTTTCTTT
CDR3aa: CASSSGPLPMNTEAFF

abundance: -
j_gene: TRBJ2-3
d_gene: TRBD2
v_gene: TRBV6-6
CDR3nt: TGTGCCAGCAAGTGGGGGACTAGCGGGCACGGCGGTACGCAGTATTTT
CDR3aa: CASKWGTSGHGGTQYF

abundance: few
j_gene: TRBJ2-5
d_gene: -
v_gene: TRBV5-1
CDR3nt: TGCGCCAGCATGCATAGCGTACAAGAGACCCAGTACTTC
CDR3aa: CASMHSVQETQYF